One sample yielded the 7 T cell receptor beta chains listed below, sequenced in a study of T cells in Graves' hyperthyroidism and ophthalmopathy. The CDR3 regions of TCR beta were amplified from RNA transcripts. Primed by the HTBI set, a first-round RT-PCR was run on the TCR CDR3. TCRdb reanalysed the multiplex PCR reads using MiXCR and keeps one entry per CDR3 protein. The profile shows 400,000 to 450,000 distinct CDR3 sequences, approximately 14% of them singletons. Material for sequencing was blood. Receptors were obtained from a man younger than 35 with Graves' ophthalmopathy.

This clonotype showed up many times. The V and J genes are TRBV7-8 and TRBJ2-1, with 9 bases lining up with TRBD1. This CDR3 is 17 amino acids long. The V gene's germline CDR1 is SGHVS and CDR2 FQNEAQ. After removal of 6 bases from V and 3 bases from J, the junction contained 12 bases not matched to a gene. In DNA form, the CDR3 reads TGTGCCAGCAGTTCGGGACAGGGATCGGAATTCTACAATGAGCAGTTCTTC. Protein sequence: CASSSGQGSEFYNEQFF.

This clonotype was picked up many times. The chain uses TRBV12-3 or TRBV12-4 and TRBJ1-2; 7 bases are a match to TRBD1. The junction had 6 bases not matched to a gene; V was cut back by 5 bases and J by 6 bases. This CDR3 contains 13 residues. CDR3 nucleotides: TGTGCCAGCAGTCAAGACAGGGCTAATGGCTACACCTTC. Amino acid sequence: CASSQDRANGYTF.

This clonotype was picked up many times. V usage is TRBV2 and J usage is TRBJ1-2, with D possibly being TRBD1 (6 bases). Trimming shortened V by 11 bases and J by 4 bases, and 17 bases separated the two germline ends. This CDR3 region has 13 residues. Germline V gives CDR1 SNHLY, CDR2 FYNNEI. CDR3 DNA: TGTGCCGCTGGAGGGGGGAGGAGCTATGGCTACACCTTC. The encoded protein is CAAGGGRSYGYTF.

This clonotype was recorded many times. The genes are TRBV7-8 and TRBJ1-5; D gene unclear. Trimming stripped 5 bases from V and 4 bases from J, with 15 bases between. The CDR3 loop spans 15 amino acids. CDR1 and CDR2 (germline): SGHVS, FQNEAQ. CDR3 nucleotide sequence: TGTGCCAGCAGCCTTCTTGAGGCCCCAAATCAGCCCCAGCATTTT. Protein product: CASSLLEAPNQPQHF.

This chain joins TRBV30 and TRBJ1-4, with D maybe TRBD1 (5 bases). With 0 bases removed from V and 4 bases from J, the gap between germline ends came to 15 bases. The CDR3 covers 16 residues. Germline V CDR1 and CDR2: GTSNPN, SVGIG (reference sequence). In DNA, the CDR3 is TGTGCCTGGAGTGTCTTCCCCGGGACGGGTAATGAAAAACTGTTTTTT. This codes for CAWSVFPGTGNEKLFF.

This clonotype was found many times. The chain couples TRBV6-6 to TRBJ2-5, with 8 bases fitting TRBD2. Germline V CDR1 and CDR2: MNHNY, SVGAGI (reference sequence). The CDR3 has 17 amino acids. V was clipped by 0 bases and J by 7 bases; unmatched bases: 13. The CDR3 coding sequence is TGTGCCAGCAGTTACTCGGTGCGGGGGGCCCGGTACGGGACCCAGTACTTC. Translating gives CASSYSVRGARYGTQYF.

This clonotype showed up many times. The chain recombines TRBV27 with TRBJ2-7, with D unresolved. V was cut by 5 bases and J by 0 bases, with 8 bases left in between. The CDR3 has 13 amino acids. The V gene's germline CDR1 is MNHEY and CDR2 SMNVEV (reference sequence). This chain's CDR3 is CASSVQSSYEQYF. The CDR3 DNA reads TGTGCCAGCAGTGTCCAAAGCTCCTACGAGCAGTACTTC.